This T cell receptor (beta chain) comes out of a study of shared T cell receptors in the human thymus. Libraries were prepared by immunoSEQ multiplex PCR; TCRdb keeps only in-frame clonotypes and omits some of them. This sample has more than 550,000 clones; 70% to 90% occur once, and the top ten carry more than 0.01%. Looked up from germline, CDR1 is SGDLS and CDR2 is YYNGEE. The J segment lost 7 bases and the V segment lost 1 base, leaving 7 bases of the junction unmatched. This CDR3 region has 15 residues. Only a few counts were recorded for this clone. This sample was shared with a second study, whose subject was human thymus T cells. As that report states: Corrective cardiac operations yielded the resected thymus tissue. Related reports documented highly overlapping thymic repertoires among unrelated individuals.

Material for sequencing was thymocytes. The chain recombines TRBV9 with TRBJ2-1; 8 nucleotides agree with TRBD2. This TCR was sampled from a girl less than two years old with a congenital heart defect. In nucleotides, the CDR3 is TGTGCCAGCAGCGTAAAACCGGGACTAGTTAATGAGCAGTTCTTC. Amino acid sequence: CASSVKPGLVNEQFF.